This T cell receptor beta chain was retrieved from a study of neurological immune-mediated disorders. General study results and limits: Private repertoires in all groups were suggested by the finding that expanded clones across subjects shared no CDR3 amino acid sequences. It was HTLV-1-associated myelopathy that showed the most TCR clonal expansion, while multiple sclerosis showed the least, falling below healthy controls.

V was shortened by 0 bases and J by 6 bases, with 9 bases between the two germline ends. Germline assignment: CDR1 LGHNA and CDR2 YNFKEQ. This CDR3 has 13 amino acids. This clonotype occurred many times. What it binds is not known. 5'RACE generated cDNA with 10-nucleotide random UMIs. TCRdb passed the 5' RACE reads through MiXCR, listing each CDR3 protein once. The data contain around 33,000 distinct CDR3 sequences, roughly 25% of them seen just once; the ten biggest clones take up 30%. Libraries from sorted cells used 1 million T cells (CD4+ or CD8+). The sequenced sample was CD4+ T cells from blood. The sequence was obtained from a man aged 50 to 60 with HTLV-1-associated myelopathy (HAM/TSP). The chain recombines TRBV4-2 with TRBJ2-7; perhaps TRBD2 as D (5 bases). The CDR3 loop reads CASSQDYEGEQYF. CDR3 nucleotide sequence: TGTGCCAGCAGCCAAGATTACGAGGGCGAGCAGTACTTC.